The next 27 T cell receptor beta chains were all read from a single sample in a study of control samples from healthy donors and cancer patients. TCRdb's table, derived via immunoSEQ multiplex PCR, lists solely in-frame clones and lacks some. The profile shows 60,000 or so clones, approximately 85% of them singletons. Material: blood. These receptors were taken from a man aged 45 to 65 in good health.

The CDR3 DNA reads as TGTGCCAGCGGCGATGAAAAACTGTTTTTT. Protein: CASGDEKLFF. This rearrangement joins TRBV27 to TRBJ1-4; D unclear. This CDR3 has 10 amino acids. V was clipped by 8 bases and J by 6 bases, with 4 bases between them. CDR1 and CDR2 from the germline V gene are MNHEY and SMNVEV (reference sequence).

The chain links TRBV7-8 to TRBJ1-2; D gene ambiguous. CDR3 length: 13 residues. Trimming cost V 0 bases and J 2 bases, with 4 bases left between them. Germline values: CDR1 SGHVS, CDR2 FQNEAQ. The CDR3 nucleotides read TGTGCCAGCAGCTTAGCGGAGAACTATGGCTACACCTTC. It is translated as CASSLAENYGYTF.

This chain connects TRBV10-1 to TRBJ2-5, with 8 bases aligning to TRBD2. Trimming at V came to 6 bases and at J to 4 bases, leaving 7 bases not matched to a gene. Germline lookup yields CDR1 WNHNN and CDR2 SYGVQD (reference sequence). The CDR3 contains 14 residues. CDR3: CASSPALAGETQYF. Here the CDR3 DNA reads TGCGCCAGCAGCCCCGCGCTAGCGGGAGAGACCCAGTACTTC.

The rearrangement uses TRBV12-5 and TRBJ1-1, with 7 positions matching TRBD1. Germline assignment: CDR1 LGHNT and CDR2 FRNRAP. This CDR3 has 14 amino acids. The V segment lost 1 base and the J segment 8 bases; nucleotides outside the gene matches: 7. The CDR3 DNA is TGTGCTAGTGGTTTGGGGCAGGACAGGTTCGAAGCTTTCTTT. It yields the protein CASGLGQDRFEAFF.

This rearrangement joins TRBV28 to TRBJ1-1, with no clear D. Trimming took off 3 bases at V and 1 base at J, with 3 bases between the two ends. The length of the CDR3 is 12 residues. CDR1 and CDR2 (germline): MDHEN, SYDVKM. The CDR3 spells CASSFQNTEAFF. DNA of the CDR3: TGTGCCAGCAGTTTCCAGAACACTGAAGCTTTCTTT. Together with reference TRBV28 and TRBJ1-1, the CDR3 gives the full variable domain: DVKVTQSSRYLVKRTGEKVFLECVQDMDHENMFWYRQDPGLGLRLIYFSYDVKMKEKGDIPEGYSVSREKKERFSLILESASTNQTSMYLCASSFQNTEAFFGQGTRLTVV.

This sequence joins TRBV23-1 and TRBJ1-3; D is unresolved. TRBV23-1 is an ORF; its function is uncertain. Trimming pared 0 bases from V and 4 bases from J, leaving 13 bases between. The CDR3 length is 16 residues. CDR3 sequence: CASSQSSQALGNTIYF. CDR3 nucleotides: TGCGCCAGCAGTCAATCGTCGCAGGCTCTGGGAAACACCATATATTTT.

In DNA, the CDR3 is TGTGCCATCAGTGAGTCCCTATTACAGGGGCCGCTCGGGAATACGCAGTATTTT. It encodes CAISESLLQGPLGNTQYF. The chain couples TRBV10-3 to TRBJ2-3; TRBD1 matches 7 bases. Trimming took 0 bases from V and 7 from J; bases not matched to a gene: 16. Germline values: CDR1 ENHRY, CDR2 SYGVKD. The CDR3 spans 18 residues.

The chain has TRBV12-3 or TRBV12-4 and TRBJ2-7, with D unclear. The CDR3 has 13 amino acids. Trimming took 3 bases from V and 2 from J, leaving 8 bases between them. CDR3 in amino acids: CASSFEVTYEQYF. The CDR3 nucleotides read TGTGCCAGCAGTTTTGAGGTTACCTACGAGCAGTACTTC.

This chain links TRBV11-3 with TRBJ2-3; 9 bases agree with TRBD1. Germline V gene sequence: CDR1 SGHNT, CDR2 YENEEA. V shed 6 bases, J shed 3 bases, and the junction held 1 base outside the gene matches. This CDR3 contains 13 residues. CDR3 coding DNA: TGTGCCAGCAGGGGGACAGGGACAGATACGCAGTATTTT. Translation: CASRGTGTDTQYF.

J is TRBJ1-1 and V is TRBV12-3 or TRBV12-4, with D tentatively TRBD1 (6 bases). The CDR3 totals 13 residues. V lost 3 bases to trimming and J lost 6 bases, with 11 bases between them. CDR3 DNA sequence: TGTGCCAGCAGTTTTGAGGGGGGATCTGAAGCTTTCTTT. The encoded protein is CASSFEGGSEAFF.

The genes are TRBV12-3 or TRBV12-4 and TRBJ2-3; D is undetermined. V lost 6 bases and J 2 bases, leaving 6 bases between the germline ends. CDR3 size: 12 residues. The CDR3 sequence: CASRGVTDTQYF. The DNA of the CDR3 is TGTGCCAGCAGGGGCGTCACAGATACGCAGTATTTT.

The chain employs TRBV7-9 and TRBJ1-4; tentative D call: TRBD1 (5 bases). CDR1 is SEHNR and CDR2 is FQNEAQ in the germline V gene (reference sequence). This CDR3 has 14 residues. V shed 6 bases and J shed 3 bases, with 11 bases lying between them. The CDR3 here is CASSWPGPNEKLFF. CDR3 bases: TGTGCCAGCAGTTGGCCAGGGCCTAATGAAAAACTGTTTTTT.

Written as DNA, the CDR3 is TGTGCCAGCAGCTGGGGCAGGGGAGACACTGAAGCTTTCTTT. Amino acids: CASSWGRGDTEAFF. This chain links TRBV27 with TRBJ1-1; the D gene is possibly TRBD1 (6 bases). The CDR3 loop spans 14 amino acids. The V gene lost 6 bases and the J gene lost 3 bases, with 14 bases spanning the gap. The germline V gene encodes CDR1 MNHEY and CDR2 SMNVEV (reference sequence).

The chain uses TRBV5-1 and TRBJ2-5; D is uncertain. V lost 3 bases to trimming and J lost 4 bases, with 19 bases between them. In germline, CDR1 is SGHRS, CDR2 YFSETQ. The CDR3 extends over 16 amino acids. DNA of the CDR3: TGCGCCAGCAGCTCAACGGCCTTGGGGAAGGGAGAGACCCAGTACTTC. Translating it yields CASSSTALGKGETQYF. The full variable domain, rest sourced from reference TRBV5-1 and TRBJ2-5, is KAGVTQTPRYLIKTRGQQVTLSCSPISGHRSVSWYQQTPGQGLQFLFEYFSETQRNKGNFPGRFSGRQFSNSRSEMNVSTLELGDSALYLCASSSTALGKGETQYFGPGTRLLVL.

This clone is a singleton in its sample. This chain uses TRBV27 with TRBJ2-7, with TRBD1 as a possible D gene (5 bases). The CDR3 runs 13 residues. V lost 8 bases and J 3 bases, leaving 14 bases between the germline ends. Per germline, CDR1 MNHEY and CDR2 SMNVEV (reference sequence). The CDR3 DNA reads TGTGCCAGCGGGGCAAGCGTACACTACGAGCAGTACTTC. Translating gives CASGASVHYEQYF.

The sample holds one count of this clone. The chain recombines TRBV29-1 with TRBJ2-3, with unresolved D. Trimming took off 0 bases at V and 0 bases at J, with 10 bases between the two ends. Germline values: CDR1 SQVTM, CDR2 ANQGSEA. The CDR3 runs 15 residues. The CDR3 is CSVEEAVLSTDTQYF. The CDR3, as DNA: TGCAGCGTTGAAGAGGCGGTCCTTAGCACAGATACGCAGTATTTT.

The genes are TRBV7-3 and TRBJ2-2; D gene uncertain. Looked up from germline, CDR1 is SGHTA and CDR2 is FQGTGA. The V gene lost 5 bases and the J gene lost 12 bases, with 10 bases spanning the gap. The CDR3 consists of 11 residues. The CDR3 spells CASSLPSQLFF. In DNA, the CDR3 is TGTGCCAGCAGCCTACCGTCGCAGCTGTTTTTT.

V is TRBV9 and J is TRBJ2-5; possible D gene TRBD1, 5 bases. Germline lookup yields CDR1 SGDLS and CDR2 YYNGEE. The CDR3 covers 13 residues. With 3 bases removed from V and 5 bases from J, the gap between germline ends came to 11 bases. The CDR3 DNA reads TGTGCCAGCAGCGGGGGCCCCTTCGAGACCCAGTACTTC. Protein: CASSGGPFETQYF.

CDR3 nucleotides: TGTGCCAGCAGCTTGGCACACAGGGGAGGAGTCACCGGGGAGCTGTTTTTT. Protein sequence: CASSLAHRGGVTGELFF. This rearrangement joins TRBV5-5 to TRBJ2-2; D is possibly TRBD1 (7 bases). V shed 0 bases and J shed 4 bases, with 16 bases lying between them. Per germline, CDR1 SGHKS and CDR2 YYEKEE (reference sequence). This CDR3 is built from 17 residues.

V and J are TRBV5-5 and TRBJ1-5, with D unclear. The CDR3 spans 15 residues. CDR1 and CDR2 (germline): SGHKS, YYEKEE (reference sequence). V was clipped by 5 bases and J by 6 bases, with 18 bases between them. The CDR3 region is CASSFDVRAGQPQHF. CDR3 sequence (DNA): TGTGCCAGCAGTTTCGACGTCCGGGCGGGTCAGCCCCAGCATTTT.

The rearrangement links TRBV5-1 to TRBJ1-3, with 7 bases matching TRBD1. The V segment lost 2 bases and the J segment 8 bases; nucleotides outside the gene matches: 7. The CDR3 runs to 14 residues. CDR1 SGHRS and CDR2 YFSETQ come from the germline V gene. CDR3 sequence: CASSLADRADTIYF. The CDR3 coding sequence is TGCGCCAGCAGCTTAGCCGACAGGGCGGACACCATATATTTT.

The V and J genes are TRBV9 and TRBJ2-3; possibly TRBD1 for D (5 bases). The CDR3 sequence is 14 residues long. The V end lost 3 bases, the J end lost 3 bases, and 11 bases lay between the germline ends. CDR1 and CDR2 from the germline V gene are SGDLS and YYNGEE. This CDR3 reads CASSATVATDTQYF. The CDR3 region has the DNA TGTGCCAGCAGCGCGACAGTGGCGACAGATACGCAGTATTTT.

With regard to this clone: The same CDR3 also results from other DNA sequences found in this sample. V and J are TRBV4-3 and TRBJ1-3; no firm D call. Trimming pared 0 bases from V and 3 bases from J, leaving 9 bases between. The CDR3 is made up of 15 amino acids. Germline V gene sequence: CDR1 LGHNA, CDR2 YSLEER. In DNA form, the CDR3 reads TGCGCCAGCAGCCAAGATAGGGCGGGTGGAAACACCATATATTTT. This translates into CASSQDRAGGNTIYF.

V is TRBV6-2 or TRBV6-3 and J is TRBJ2-1; no definite D call. Germline V gene lookup returns CDR1 MNHEY and CDR2 SVGEGT. This CDR3 region has 14 residues. Deletions cut 3 bases from V and 1 base from J, with 7 bases between. The DNA of the CDR3 is TGTGCCAGCAGTTATCTGGCATCCTACAATGAGCAGTTCTTC. This gives the protein CASSYLASYNEQFF.

The V and J genes are TRBV6-5 and TRBJ1-1; D is undetermined. The germline V gene has CDR1 MNHEY and CDR2 SVGAGI. The V gene lost 4 bases and the J gene lost 8 bases, with 14 bases spanning the gap. The CDR3 has 13 residues. The CDR3 region has the DNA TGTGCCAGCAGTTTAACCGGACGTACGGAAGCTTTCTTT. Its protein product is CASSLTGRTEAFF.

V is TRBV27 and J is TRBJ2-1; 10 bases match TRBD2. The CDR3 loop spans 15 amino acids. V shed 0 bases, J shed 6 bases, and the junction held 2 bases outside the gene matches. CDR1 and CDR2 (germline): MNHEY, SMNVEV (reference sequence). This chain's CDR3 is CASSLSVAGGNEQFF. DNA for the CDR3: TGTGCCAGCAGTTTATCGGTAGCGGGAGGCAATGAGCAGTTCTTC.

V is TRBV11-2 and J is TRBJ2-1; 14 bases match TRBD2. V gave up 0 bases and J gave up 10 bases; unmatched junction bases: 2. This CDR3 comprises 15 residues. Looked up from germline, CDR1 is SGHAT and CDR2 is FQNNGV. CDR3 nucleotides: TGTGCCAGCAGCTTAGACCGGACTAGCGGGAGGGAGCAGTTCTTC. As protein: CASSLDRTSGREQFF.